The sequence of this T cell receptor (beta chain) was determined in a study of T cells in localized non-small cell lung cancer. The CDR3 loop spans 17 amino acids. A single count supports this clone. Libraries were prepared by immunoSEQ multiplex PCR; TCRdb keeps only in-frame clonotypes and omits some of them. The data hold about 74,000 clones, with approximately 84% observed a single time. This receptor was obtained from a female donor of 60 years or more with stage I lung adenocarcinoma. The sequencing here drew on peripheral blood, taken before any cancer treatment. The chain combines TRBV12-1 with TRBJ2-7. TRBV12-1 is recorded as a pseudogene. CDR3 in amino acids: CASSFSQSRDPVHEQYF. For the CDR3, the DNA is TGTGCCAGCAGCTTTTCGCAGTCCCGTGACCCGGTCCACGAGCAGTACTTC.